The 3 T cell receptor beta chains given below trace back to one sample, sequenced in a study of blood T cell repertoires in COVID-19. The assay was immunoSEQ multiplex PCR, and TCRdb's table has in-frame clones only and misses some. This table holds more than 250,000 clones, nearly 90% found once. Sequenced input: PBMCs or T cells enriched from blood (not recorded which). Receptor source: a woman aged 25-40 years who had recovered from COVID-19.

The CDR3 DNA reads as TGTGCCAGCAGCTTATCATCCTCCTTGGCAGGGTCGTCACCCCTCCACTTT. This codes for CASSLSSSLAGSSPLHF. V usage is TRBV7-2 and J usage is TRBJ1-6; perhaps TRBD1 as D (5 bases). Germline assignment: CDR1 SGHTA and CDR2 FQGNSA. V dropped 2 bases and J dropped 10 bases, with 21 bases sitting between them. The CDR3 is 17 residues long.

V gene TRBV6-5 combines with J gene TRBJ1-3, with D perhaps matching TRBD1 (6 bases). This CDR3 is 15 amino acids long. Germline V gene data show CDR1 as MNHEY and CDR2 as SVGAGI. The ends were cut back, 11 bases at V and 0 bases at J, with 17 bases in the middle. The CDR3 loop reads CAGGTGGHSGNTIYF. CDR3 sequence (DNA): TGTGCCGGGGGCACGGGGGGCCACTCTGGAAACACCATATATTTT.

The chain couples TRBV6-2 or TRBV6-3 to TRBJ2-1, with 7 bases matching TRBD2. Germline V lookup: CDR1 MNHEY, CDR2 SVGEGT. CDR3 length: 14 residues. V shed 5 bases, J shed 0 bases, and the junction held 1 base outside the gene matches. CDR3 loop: CASSGTNSYNEQFF. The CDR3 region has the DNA TGTGCCAGCAGTGGGACTAACTCCTACAATGAGCAGTTCTTC.